This TCR beta chain is drawn from a study of blood T cell repertoires in COVID-19. Study-level background: The analysed material was cDNA or gDNA that came from T cells, B-cell-depleted T cells, or PBMCs.

V lost 5 bases to trimming and J lost 2 bases, with 10 bases between them. The germline V gene encodes CDR1 SGHTA and CDR2 FQGNSA. This CDR3 region has 14 residues. Under the authors' procedure: Amplification of reference gene primers was used by the study to estimate nucleated cell counts. TCRdb's copy holds only in-frame clones and misses some; the assay was immunoSEQ multiplex PCR. The V and J calls and clone size were taken over from that table, and D and trimming were inferred from the DNA. The sample consists of 150,000 to 250,000 clones, 85% to 95% of them appearing once. The chain recombines TRBV7-2 with TRBJ1-5; possible D gene TRBD1, 6 bases. Sequencing used peripheral blood. The clonotype was recovered from a man aged 30-40 years with COVID-19, enrolled during active disease. The CDR3 spells CASSDRSGNQPQHF. CDR3 DNA sequence: TGTGCCAGCAGCGACAGGTCTGGCAATCAGCCCCAGCATTTT.